This T cell receptor beta chain was profiled in a study of T cells in Graves' hyperthyroidism and ophthalmopathy. Study-wide results and limits: From stable hyperthyroidism, ophthalmopathy was set apart by a 13 V-J model. Blood shared most expanded thyroid clonotypes above 0.001.

This clonotype has only a few counts. Its matching antigen is unknown. RNA transcripts provided the source from which TCR beta CDR3 regions were amplified. An initial round of RT-PCR targeting the TCR CDR3 relied on the HTBI primer set. Via MiXCR, TCRdb re-called the multiplex PCR reads, giving one row per CDR3 protein. This sample has fewer than 550,000 distinct CDR3 sequences, with 15% to 19% found just once. Trimming took off 6 bases at V and 5 bases at J, with 13 bases between the two ends. CDR3 length: 14 residues. CDR1 and CDR2 (germline): MNHNS, SASEGT. The sequence derives from a woman aged 18-29 years with Graves' hyperthyroidism. Sequencing input: blood. The gene calls are TRBV6-1 and TRBJ1-4, with D possibly TRBD1 on 6 matching bases. DNA for the CDR3: TGTGCCAGCAGGAGGGACATCGTGAATGAAAAACTGTTTTTT. It codes for CASRRDIVNEKLFF.